One sample yielded the 8 T cell receptor beta chains listed below, sequenced in a study of cytomegalovirus exposure and HLA in healthy donors. The primer mix had 60 Vbeta and 13 Jbeta primers. The assay was immunoSEQ multiplex PCR, and TCRdb's table has in-frame clones only and misses some. This table holds about 90,000 clones, 85% to 90% found once. The specimen was PBMCs. Receptor source: a man younger than 35 in good health and CMV-seronegative.

The gene calls are TRBV10-3 and TRBJ2-3, with 9 bases aligning to TRBD2. The germline V gene has CDR1 ENHRY and CDR2 SYGVKD. J gave up 5 bases and V 6 bases, and 3 bases lay outside the gene matches. CDR3 length: 13 residues. DNA for the CDR3: TGTGCCATCAGGCGGGAGGGGGAAGATACGCAGTATTTT. Protein: CAIRREGEDTQYF.

The J gene is TRBJ1-6, the V gene TRBV9; 7 bases agree with TRBD1. The CDR3 sequence is 13 residues long. The trim removed 4 bases at V and 14 bases at J, leaving 9 bases unmatched. Germline loops: CDR1 SGDLS, CDR2 YYNGEE. CDR3: CASSPGTVGALHF. In DNA form, the CDR3 reads TGTGCCAGCAGCCCCGGGACAGTCGGAGCCCTCCACTTT.

This clone has just one count. V and J are TRBV11-2 and TRBJ1-1; D perhaps matches TRBD1 (6 bases). The length of the CDR3 is 14 residues. Germline V gene lookup returns CDR1 SGHAT and CDR2 FQNNGV. V lost 3 bases and J lost 1, with 9 bases in between. The CDR3 loop reads CASSFGTQNTEAFF. DNA of the CDR3: TGTGCCAGCAGCTTCGGGACACAGAACACTGAAGCTTTCTTT.

The CDR3 protein is CASLTGGNTEAFF. The CDR3 bases are TGTGCCTCTCTGACAGGGGGGAACACTGAAGCTTTCTTT. The V call is TRBV6-4, the J call TRBJ1-1; 9 nucleotides agree with TRBD1. The length of the CDR3 is 13 residues. Trimming took 11 bases from V and 1 from J; bases not matched to a gene: 5. Looked up from germline, CDR1 is MRHNA and CDR2 is SNTAGT.

J is TRBJ1-1 and V is TRBV7-2; possibly TRBD1 for D (5 bases). V was cut by 4 bases and J by 0 bases, with 15 bases left in between. This CDR3 has 16 amino acids. Germline V CDR1 and CDR2: SGHTA, FQGNSA. This chain's CDR3 is CASSSLGAGLNTEAFF. The CDR3 DNA follows: TGTGCCAGCAGCTCACTTGGGGCGGGATTGAACACTGAAGCTTTCTTT.

V and J are TRBV21-1 and TRBJ2-3; whether TRBD2, the table's D call, matches the DNA was not checked. TRBV21-1 is assigned pseudogene status. The CDR3 contains 16 residues. The CDR3 DNA sequence: TGTGCCAGCAGCAAAGGTCCCGGGGGTAGTACAGATACGCAGTATTTT. It specifies CASSKGPGGSTDTQYF.

The chain couples TRBV5-1 to TRBJ2-2, with a weak D call TRBD1 (5 bases). Trimming removed 6 bases from V and 1 base from J, with 16 bases in between. The V gene's germline CDR1 is SGHRS and CDR2 YFSETQ. The length of the CDR3 is 16 residues. The CDR3 nucleotides are TGCGCCAGCACACCCCTGGGGCCATTGAACACCGGGGAGCTGTTTTTT. Residues: CASTPLGPLNTGELFF.

This clone was counted once. This chain joins TRBV9 and TRBJ2-5, with no clear D. TRBJ2-7 matches the DNA end more closely, so the J call is doubtful. The germline gives CDR1 SGDLS, CDR2 YYNGEE. The CDR3 totals 15 residues. CDR3: CASSVDGGLSYEQYF. In DNA, the CDR3 is TGTGCCAGCAGCGTAGACGGCGGCCTTTCCTACGAGCAGTACTTC.